The sequence of this T cell receptor beta chain was determined in a study of lung T cells in sarcoidosis with Löfgren's syndrome (dated by TCRdb to the late 2010s). The study in broad terms: Sarcoidosis was described as a granulomatous, mainly pulmonary disease marked by CD4+ T cell accumulation in bronchoalveolar lavage fluid. The repertoire analyses centered on Lofgren's syndrome patients. Here is what the overall study found, with its caveats: When alphabeta pairing was analyzed, TRAV12-1 tended to pair preferentially with TRBV2, and the resulting paired TCRs displayed CDR3 homology. TRAV12-1 and TRBV2 were reported as the most expanded V gene segments in Löfgren's syndrome patients compared with control subjects. CDR3 motifs in TRAV12-1 and TRBV2 were reported to be shared across several Lofgren's syndrome patients, which suggests public CD4+ TCR repertoires. Recognition of a sarcoidosis-associated antigen was only suggested; the antigen itself remained putative and unidentified.

For sequencing, an Illumina MiSeq was employed. TCRdb trimmed public reads at Q25 via fastp, called clones via MiXCR and kept in-frame beta chains. Every CDR3 protein is listed once, alongside the most common genes and DNA of its rows. The sample table contains approximately 20,000 distinct CDR3 sequences; only one count was recorded for roughly 23% of them. The top ten hold around 0.77% of the sample. Taking its sample share into account, this clonotype is medium-sized (0.01 to 0.1%). This clone's antigen is unknown. Base qualities are missing; no much larger clone stands one base away. As encoded in the germline V gene (reference sequence), CDR1 is DFQATT while CDR2 is SNEGSKA. The cysteine opens and the phenylalanine closes a CDR3 of 12 amino acids. Only the CDR3 portion is preserved as DNA: 36 bases, with reading frame beginning at the first base. CD4+ T cells collected through bronchoalveolar lavage were the source used for profiling TCR repertoires.

This sequence originates from a human donor with sarcoidosis (Löfgren's syndrome or another form), or a control subject (not recorded which). The sequencing sample was made of CD4+ T cells from bronchoalveolar lavage. The sequence joins TRBV20-1 to TRBJ2-1; the D segment could be TRBD2, given 5 matching bases. This receptor has the CDR3 CSAGRGFNEQFF. Read as DNA, the sequence is TGCAGCGCAGGACGGGGATTCAATGAGCAGTTCTTC.